Below, 32 T cell receptor beta chains from the same sample are listed, as sequenced in a study of CD8 T cells in ankylosing spondylitis. TCRdb reprocessed the 5' RACE reads via MiXCR and lists one record per CDR3 protein. Of about 110,000 distinct CDR3 sequences listed, 20% to 30% were seen once; the top ten hold around 12%. Sequences were obtained from synovial fluid, either unsorted or a sorted T cell fraction (not recorded which). The receptors stem from a male donor with ankylosing spondylitis.

In this sample, this clonotype turned up many times. This rearrangement joins TRBV12-3 or TRBV12-4 to TRBJ2-1; 10 bases agree with TRBD2. Trimming at V came to 2 bases and at J to 5 bases, leaving 3 bases not matched to a gene. CDR3 size: 15 residues. This chain's CDR3 is CASSLSGRDDNEQFF. In DNA form, the CDR3 reads TGTGCCAGCAGTTTAAGCGGGAGGGATGACAATGAGCAGTTCTTC.

The chain uses TRBV24-1 and TRBJ2-1; 10 bases are shared with TRBD1. Trimming cost V 5 bases and J 7 bases; bases outside gene matches: 10. CDR1 and CDR2 from the germline V gene are KGHDR and SFDVKD. This CDR3 comprises 16 residues. In nucleotides, the CDR3 is TGTGCCACCAGTGCTATTGACAGGGGGCGCTTAAATGAGCAGTTCTTC. It specifies CATSAIDRGRLNEQFF.

This rearrangement joins TRBV5-1 to TRBJ1-2; 9 bases align to TRBD1. The CDR3 runs 14 residues. With V trimmed by 4 bases and J by 7 bases, 8 bases remained unmatched. Germline CDR1 and CDR2: SGHRS and YFSETQ. The CDR3 region is CASSPWTGDGGYTF. The CDR3 DNA sequence: TGCGCCAGCAGCCCCTGGACAGGGGATGGTGGCTACACCTTC.

This sequence joins TRBV11-1 and TRBJ1-1; D perhaps matches TRBD1 (6 bases). CDR1 and CDR2 (germline): SGHAT, FQDESV (reference sequence). This CDR3 has 14 residues. Trimming removed 0 bases at V and 6 bases at J, with 11 bases between. CDR3 sequence reads: CASSLAQGGPEAFF. In nucleotides, the CDR3 is TGTGCCAGCAGCTTAGCACAGGGTGGCCCTGAAGCTTTCTTT.

This clonotype was observed many times. V is TRBV5-1 and J is TRBJ2-1; TRBD2 matches at 7 bases. Trimming removed 2 bases from V and 8 bases from J; junction bases left unmatched: 10. The CDR3 totals 15 residues. The germline gives CDR1 SGHRS, CDR2 YFSETQ. CDR3 sequence reads: CASSLLPLGGYEQFF. The CDR3 nucleotides read TGCGCCAGCAGCTTACTCCCTTTGGGGGGGTATGAGCAGTTCTTC.

This chain joins TRBV12-3 or TRBV12-4 and TRBJ1-4, with unresolved D. The CDR3 totals 13 residues. Between the trimmed V and J ends, which lost 8 bases and 8 bases, there was a span of 15 bases. The CDR3: CASGLHGIEKLFF. CDR3 DNA sequence: TGTGCCAGCGGTCTCCATGGGATCGAAAAACTGTTTTTT.

The chain links TRBV11-2 to TRBJ1-3, with 9 bases that match TRBD1. Germline-derived CDR1 and CDR2 are SGHAT and FQNNGV. Trimming cost V 3 bases and J 2 bases; bases outside gene matches: 2. The CDR3 sequence is 15 residues long. This chain's CDR3 is CASSFTGGAGNTIYF. CDR3 in DNA: TGTGCCAGCAGCTTTACAGGGGGCGCTGGAAACACCATATATTTT. Full variable domain (remainder filled in from reference TRBV11-2 and TRBJ1-3): EAGVAQSPRYKIIEKRQSVAFWCNPISGHATLYWYQQILGQGPKLLIQFQNNGVVDDSQLPKDRFSAERLKGVDSTLKIQPAKLEDSAVYLCASSFTGGAGNTIYFGEGSWLTVV.

This clonotype was seen at least ten times. The rearrangement joins TRBV7-2 to TRBJ2-7; the D is unclear. This CDR3 is built from 13 residues. Looked up from germline, CDR1 is SGHTA and CDR2 is FQGNSA. V was pared by 1 base and J by 2 bases, with 6 bases between. The CDR3 bases are TGTGCCAGCAGCTTAGGTATCGCCTACGAGCAGTACTTC. Protein sequence: CASSLGIAYEQYF. The whole variable domain, remainder taken from reference TRBV7-2 and TRBJ2-7, is GAGVSQSPSNKVTEKGKDVELRCDPISGHTALYWYRQSLGQGLEFLIYFQGNSAPDKSGLPSDRFSAERTGGSVSTLTIQRTQQEDSAVYLCASSLGIAYEQYFGPGTRLTVT.

J is TRBJ2-3 and V is TRBV20-1; TRBD2 matches at 10 bases. Trimming cost V 6 bases and J 1 base; bases outside gene matches: 7. Germline values: CDR1 DFQATT, CDR2 SNEGSKA (reference sequence). The CDR3 is 15 amino acids. The CDR3 DNA sequence: TGCAGTGCACGGGCTAGCGGGAGAGGCACAGATACGCAGTATTTT. Amino acid sequence: CSARASGRGTDTQYF.

CDR3 nucleotides: TGTGCCAGCAGCTCGGCGGAGTCCACAGATACGCAGTATTTT. Protein sequence: CASSSAESTDTQYF. J is TRBJ2-3 and V is TRBV7-6; D remains ambiguous. This CDR3 is built from 14 residues. Trimming left V 4 bases short and J 2 bases short, with 10 bases between. Germline loops: CDR1 SGHVS, CDR2 FNYEAQ.

This clonotype was counted ten times or more. The V call is TRBV5-1, the J call TRBJ2-3; D is undetermined. The length of the CDR3 is 13 residues. V was clipped by 0 bases and J by 0 bases, with 2 bases between them. CDR1 and CDR2 from the germline V gene are SGHRS and YFSETQ. CDR3 sequence: CASSLASTDTQYF. The CDR3 DNA sequence: TGCGCCAGCAGCTTGGCCAGCACAGATACGCAGTATTTT.

This clonotype was seen only a few times. The genes are TRBV5-1 and TRBJ2-1, with unresolved D. Trimming removed 2 bases at V and 5 bases at J, with 14 bases between. CDR1 and CDR2 from the germline V gene are SGHRS and YFSETQ. The CDR3 is 15 residues long. The CDR3 DNA is TGCGCCAGCAGCTTAACAGTGGTACCCAACAATGAGCAGTTCTTC. Its protein is CASSLTVVPNNEQFF.

This clonotype has ten or more counts. The chain combines TRBV12-3 or TRBV12-4 with TRBJ2-1, with 7 nucleotides matching TRBD1. The junction had 7 bases not matched to a gene; V was cut back by 3 bases and J by 8 bases. This CDR3 comprises 14 residues. The CDR3 DNA is TGTGCCAGCAGTTTTCGACAGGGTGGAGATGAGCAGTTCTTC. Protein sequence: CASSFRQGGDEQFF.

This chain links TRBV4-1 with TRBJ2-3, with D perhaps TRBD1 or TRBD2 (6 bases each). With 4 bases removed from V and 4 bases from J, the gap between germline ends came to 21 bases. The CDR3 spans 17 residues. Per germline, CDR1 MGHRA and CDR2 YSYEKL. CDR3 sequence (DNA): TGCGCCAGCAGCCTCCGGGGTGATACGGGGGCCTCAGATACGCAGTATTTT. Translated: CASSLRGDTGASDTQYF.

The chain uses TRBV5-1 and TRBJ2-3; D remains ambiguous. The CDR3 is 15 amino acids. Germline lookup yields CDR1 SGHRS and CDR2 YFSETQ. Trimming left V 5 bases short and J 0 bases short, with 13 bases between. The CDR3 loop is CASSLTGRSTDTQYF. In DNA, the CDR3 is TGCGCCAGCAGTCTGACTGGACGGAGCACAGATACGCAGTATTTT.

In its sample, this clonotype was seen a few times. The chain's CDR3 is CASSPGWSYNSPLHF. The CDR3 region has the DNA TGTGCCAGCAGCCCTGGTTGGTCCTATAATTCACCCCTCCACTTT. This chain connects TRBV5-6 to TRBJ1-6; no firm D call. This CDR3 region has 15 residues. The V and J ends lost 4 bases and 1 base respectively, with 9 bases between them. CDR1 and CDR2 from the germline V gene are SGHDT and YYEEEE.

This clonotype occurred a few times. This chain joins TRBV6-1 and TRBJ2-4, with 9 bases fitting TRBD1. Germline CDR1 and CDR2: MNHNS and SASEGT. CDR3 size: 18 residues. V lost 6 bases and J lost 8; bases outside the gene matches: 20. CDR3 in DNA: TGTGCCAGCAGGGGAGACTGGGGGGAGGACAGGGGTTGGGACATTCAGTACTTC. It yields the protein CASRGDWGEDRGWDIQYF.

This clonotype was recorded a few times. The chain recombines TRBV24-1 with TRBJ2-5, with D uncertain. The V gene's germline CDR1 is KGHDR and CDR2 SFDVKD. CDR3 length: 13 amino acids. Trimming pared 3 bases from V and 0 bases from J, leaving 4 bases between. The CDR3 region has the DNA TGTGCCACCAGTGATACTTACCAAGAGACCCAGTACTTC. This sequence encodes CATSDTYQETQYF.

V usage is TRBV20-1 and J usage is TRBJ1-5; the D gene is possibly TRBD1 (6 bases). CDR3 size: 19 residues. Per the germline V gene, CDR1 is DFQATT and CDR2 is SNEGSKA (reference sequence). Trimming stripped 1 base from V and 2 bases from J, with 24 bases between. DNA for the CDR3: TGCAGTGCTAGAGGACTCGGACCGGCTGGGGCAGGGGGCAATCAGCCCCAGCATTTT. It codes for CSARGLGPAGAGGNQPQHF.

This chain connects TRBV2 to TRBJ2-7; tentatively, D is TRBD1 (6 bases). CDR1 is SNHLY, CDR2 FYNNEI, per germline. The CDR3 is 14 amino acids. V dropped 6 bases and J dropped 6 bases, with 18 bases sitting between them. DNA for the CDR3: TGTGCCAGCAGGGACTCACAGGGTTTACGCGAGCAGTACGTC. Translation: CASRDSQGLREQYV.

This clonotype was picked up a small number of times. CDR3 in DNA: TGTGCCAGTAGTATGTTTGCGAATCAGCCCCAGCATTTT. Translating it yields CASSMFANQPQHF. The chain employs TRBV19 and TRBJ1-5; D is ambiguous. V lost 3 bases and J 4 bases, leaving 7 bases between the germline ends. CDR1 LNHDA and CDR2 SQIVND come from the germline V gene (reference sequence). This CDR3 spans 13 amino acids. The entire variable domain, with the rest obtained from reference TRBV19 and TRBJ1-5, is as follows: DGGITQSPKYLFRKEGQNVTLSCEQNLNHDAMYWYRQDPGQGLRLIYYSQIVNDFQKGDIAEGYSVSREKKESFPLTVTSAQKNPTAFYLCASSMFANQPQHFGDGTRLSIL.

This clonotype was seen a handful of times. The chain has TRBV3-1 and TRBJ2-1, with a possible D match to TRBD1 (6 bases). This CDR3 spans 12 amino acids. Per germline, CDR1 LGHDT and CDR2 YNNKEL (reference sequence). V was cut by 3 bases and J by 6 bases, with 6 bases left in between. The CDR3 DNA sequence: TGTGCCAGCAGCCAGACAGGCAATGAGCAGTTCTTC. Translating it yields CASSQTGNEQFF.

This clonotype came up many times. This chain links TRBV12-3 or TRBV12-4 with TRBJ1-4, with TRBD1 matching 7 bases. The CDR3 covers 15 residues. The ends lost 3 bases at V and 5 bases at J; junction bases unmatched: 6. In DNA, the CDR3 is TGTGCCAGCAGTTTCCGGACAGGCCTAAATGAAAAACTGTTTTTT. It is translated as CASSFRTGLNEKLFF.

This clonotype appeared a few times. This chain uses TRBV5-5 with TRBJ2-7; a possible D gene is TRBD1 (6 bases). The CDR3 contains 13 residues. V was clipped by 4 bases and J by 3 bases, with 11 bases between them. Germline V gene data show CDR1 as SGHKS and CDR2 as YYEKEE (reference sequence). The CDR3 here is CASSPDSLYEQYF. DNA of the CDR3: TGTGCCAGCAGCCCGGACAGCCTCTACGAGCAGTACTTC.

This clonotype appeared many times. This rearrangement joins TRBV7-6 to TRBJ1-1, with 11 bases that match TRBD1. J was trimmed by 2 bases and V by 4 bases; bases with no gene match: 3. The CDR3 totals 15 residues. CDR1 is SGHVS, CDR2 FNYEAQ, per germline. The CDR3 loop is CASSSGQGVNTEAFF. The CDR3 DNA follows: TGTGCCAGCAGCTCGGGACAGGGGGTCAACACTGAAGCTTTCTTT.

There are a few counts of this clonotype. The rearrangement joins TRBV7-2 to TRBJ2-1, with D possibly TRBD2 on 6 matching bases. The CDR3 has 15 amino acids. CDR1 SGHTA and CDR2 FQGNSA come from the germline V gene. Deletions cut 4 bases from V and 2 bases from J, with 12 bases between. CDR3 DNA sequence: TGTGCCAGCAGCTCCGTGACGGGAGCCTACAATGAGCAGTTCTTC. Translating it yields CASSSVTGAYNEQFF.

This clonotype has at least ten counts. This chain joins TRBV2 and TRBJ2-1, with D possibly TRBD2 on 5 matching bases. CDR1 SNHLY and CDR2 FYNNEI come from the germline V gene. The CDR3 contains 14 residues. V lost 7 bases and J lost 8, with 18 bases in between. The CDR3 here is CASKGRRSEDEQFF. The CDR3 coding sequence is TGTGCCAGCAAAGGCAGGCGGTCGGAGGATGAGCAGTTCTTC. Full variable domain (missing parts from reference TRBV2 and TRBJ2-1): EPEVTQTPSHQVTQMGQEVILRCVPISNHLYFYWYRQILGQKVEFLVSFYNNEISEKSEIFDDQFSVERPDGSNFTLKIRSTKLEDSAMYFCASKGRRSEDEQFFGPGTRLTVL.

This clonotype was seen only a few times. The V gene is TRBV20-1, the J gene TRBJ1-1, with D unresolved. V lost 3 bases, J lost 7 bases, and 12 bases lay in between. Germline CDR1 DFQATT, CDR2 SNEGSKA (reference sequence). CDR3 length: 12 residues. The CDR3 DNA sequence: TGCAGTGCTAGCGGGAATCGAGATGAAGCTTTCTTT. Amino acids: CSASGNRDEAFF.

This clonotype was seen a handful of times. This chain joins TRBV20-1 and TRBJ1-4; 8 nucleotides agree with TRBD1. CDR3 length equals 13 residues. Germline assignment: CDR1 DFQATT and CDR2 SNEGSKA (reference sequence). The J segment lost 8 bases and the V segment lost 5 bases, leaving 7 bases of the junction unmatched. In DNA, the CDR3 is TGCAGTGCTGTGGACAGGGCAGGAGAAAAACTGTTTTTT. Translated: CSAVDRAGEKLFF.

The chain combines TRBV20-1 with TRBJ1-3; maybe TRBD1 (5 bases). Germline CDR1 is DFQATT and CDR2 is SNEGSKA (reference sequence). CDR3 length: 15 residues. The germline V and J ends were trimmed by 3 bases and 2 bases, with 14 bases remaining between them. The CDR3 protein is CSARAAGYTGNTIYF. Written as DNA, the CDR3 is TGCAGTGCTAGGGCAGCAGGGTACACTGGAAACACCATATATTTT.

This clonotype was observed once. This rearrangement joins TRBV15 to TRBJ2-1, with D perhaps matching TRBD1 (5 bases). Germline assignment: CDR1 LNHNV and CDR2 YYDKDF (reference sequence). The CDR3 covers 15 residues. Trimming shortened V by 0 bases and J by 6 bases, and 12 bases separated the two germline ends. CDR3 residues: CATSRDLGAGNEQFF. CDR3 bases: TGTGCCACCAGCAGAGATCTAGGGGCCGGCAATGAGCAGTTCTTC.

This clonotype was counted many times. V is TRBV5-1 and J is TRBJ2-1; D is uncertain. The CDR3 sequence is 16 residues long. Germline lookup yields CDR1 SGHRS and CDR2 YFSETQ. Trimming removed 4 bases from V and 5 bases from J, with 19 bases in between. The CDR3 spells CASSVPNDVLHNEQFF. In DNA, the CDR3 is TGCGCCAGCAGCGTCCCTAACGATGTGCTTCACAATGAGCAGTTCTTC. Complete variable domain (other parts from reference TRBV5-1 and TRBJ2-1): KAGVTQTPRYLIKTRGQQVTLSCSPISGHRSVSWYQQTPGQGLQFLFEYFSETQRNKGNFPGRFSGRQFSNSRSEMNVSTLELGDSALYLCASSVPNDVLHNEQFFGPGTRLTVL.